Below are 30 T cell receptor beta chains sequenced from a single sample in a study of blood T cell repertoires in COVID-19. Some clones are missing from TCRdb's copy, which holds only in-frame ones; the method was immunoSEQ multiplex PCR. The sample has around 380,000 clones; about 80% are singletons. The sample consisted of peripheral blood. Every receptor here comes from a human donor with acute or convalescent COVID-19. The donor label of this sample is uncertain.

The rearrangement uses TRBV7-2 and TRBJ2-1; possible D gene TRBD2, 6 bases. V lost 1 base and J lost 8, with 18 bases in between. Looked up from germline, CDR1 is SGHTA and CDR2 is FQGNSA. This CDR3 is 16 amino acids long. CDR3 nucleotide sequence: TGTGCCAGCAGCTTAGAGCCCAGCGGGCGTGTAGATGAGCAGTTCTTC. This codes for CASSLEPSGRVDEQFF. Combining the CDR3 with reference TRBV7-2 and TRBJ2-1 gives the whole variable domain GAGVSQSPSNKVTEKGKDVELRCDPISGHTALYWYRQSLGQGLEFLIYFQGNSAPDKSGLPSDRFSAERTGGSVSTLTIQRTQQEDSAVYLCASSLEPSGRVDEQFFGPGTRLTVL.

The chain joins TRBV5-4 to TRBJ1-2, with 9 bases matching TRBD1. Germline V gene lookup returns CDR1 SGHNT and CDR2 YYREEE (reference sequence). The V gene end was trimmed by 9 bases and the J gene end by 2 bases; junction bases not matched to a gene: 8. This CDR3 contains 14 residues. The CDR3: CATTQGASNYGYTF. The CDR3 coding sequence is TGTGCCACAACACAGGGGGCGAGCAACTATGGCTACACCTTC.

This clone was seen more than once but under ten times. The V gene is TRBV12-5, the J gene TRBJ2-7; weak D call: TRBD1 (6 bases). Trimming stripped 6 bases from V and 1 base from J, with 16 bases between. This CDR3 spans 15 amino acids. Per the germline V gene, CDR1 is LGHNT and CDR2 is FRNRAP. In DNA, the CDR3 is TGTGCTAGTGGCCGTGGTGGGGGCGGTTCCTACGAGCAGTACTTC. This codes for CASGRGGGGSYEQYF.

The J gene is TRBJ2-5, the V gene TRBV6-4; 9 bases are shared with TRBD2. This CDR3 comprises 15 residues. The junction had 0 bases not matched to a gene; V was cut back by 0 bases and J by 1 base. Germline V gene data show CDR1 as MRHNA and CDR2 as SNTAGT. CDR3 nucleotide sequence: TGTGCCAGCAGTGACTCACTAGCGGGCCAAGAGACCCAGTACTTC. Translated, it gives CASSDSLAGQETQYF.

This clone occurred once. The CDR3: CASSLGIEQYF. The CDR3 coding sequence is TGTGCCAGCAGCTTGGGTATCGAGCAGTACTTC. The chain uses TRBV5-6 and TRBJ2-7; D gene unclear. CDR1 SGHDT and CDR2 YYEEEE come from the germline V gene. The length of the CDR3 is 11 residues. V lost 0 bases and J lost 6, with 4 bases in between.

The chain couples TRBV18 to TRBJ2-3; the D gene is possibly TRBD1 (5 bases). The CDR3 runs to 13 residues. Germline-derived CDR1 and CDR2 are KGHSH and LQKENI. Trimming left V 6 bases short and J 5 bases short, with 12 bases between. The CDR3 sequence: CASSKGWGDTQYF. DNA for the CDR3: TGTGCCAGCTCCAAGGGGTGGGGAGATACGCAGTATTTT.

V usage is TRBV18 and J usage is TRBJ2-1, with D possibly being TRBD2 (6 bases). Per germline, CDR1 KGHSH and CDR2 LQKENI. Trimming stripped 3 bases from V and 4 bases from J, with 13 bases between. The CDR3 has 15 residues. The CDR3 nucleotides are TGTGCCAGCTCACCGGGTGGGCTAGCGTACAATGAGCAGTTCTTC. This translates into CASSPGGLAYNEQFF.

This clone was counted between two and nine times. The chain employs TRBV6-5 and TRBJ1-1; D possibly corresponds to TRBD1 (6 bases). V lost 4 bases to trimming and J lost 5 bases, with 11 bases between them. Looked up from germline, CDR1 is MNHEY and CDR2 is SVGAGI. The CDR3 length is 13 residues. The CDR3 sequence: CASSFTGNTEAFF. The CDR3 DNA sequence: TGTGCCAGCAGTTTTACAGGGAATACTGAAGCTTTCTTT.

The chain recombines TRBV3-1 (or the pseudogene TRBV3-2) with TRBJ2-1, with 13 bases matching TRBD2. In germline, CDR1 is LGHDT, CDR2 YNNKEL (reference sequence). Germline trimming cut 5 bases from V and 6 bases from J; bases unmatched to any gene: 10. The CDR3 has 17 amino acids. The CDR3 loop reads CASSTRPGTSGINEQFF. CDR3 bases: TGTGCCAGCAGCACTCGGCCCGGGACTAGCGGGATCAATGAGCAGTTCTTC.

J is TRBJ2-2 and V is TRBV6-2 or TRBV6-3, with 9 bases aligning to TRBD2. The CDR3 is 12 residues long. Trimming at V came to 4 bases and at J to 10 bases, leaving 1 base not matched to a gene. Germline V gives CDR1 MNHEY, CDR2 SVGEGT. Here the CDR3 reads CASSLAGEELFF. For the CDR3, the DNA is TGTGCCAGCAGTTTAGCGGGAGAGGAGCTGTTTTTT.

The rearrangement joins TRBV27 to TRBJ1-5; TRBD1 agrees at 7 bases. CDR1 MNHEY and CDR2 SMNVEV come from the germline V gene (reference sequence). After removal of 6 bases from V and 5 bases from J, the junction contained 7 bases not matched to a gene. The CDR3 has 14 amino acids. The CDR3 loop is CASRPTGEHQPQHF. As DNA, the CDR3 is TGTGCCAGCAGGCCAACAGGGGAGCATCAGCCCCAGCATTTT.

The rearrangement uses TRBV2 and TRBJ2-7; 7 bases line up with TRBD1. This CDR3 contains 14 residues. CDR1 is SNHLY, CDR2 FYNNEI, per germline. Germline trimming cut 3 bases from V and 2 bases from J; bases unmatched to any gene: 4. CDR3 sequence (DNA): TGTGCCAGCAGTGAGCAGCAGGGGGCCTACGAGCAGTACTTC. Translated, it gives CASSEQQGAYEQYF.

This clone was observed a few times. V and J are TRBV19 and TRBJ1-5; D unclear. Germline values: CDR1 LNHDA, CDR2 SQIVND (reference sequence). CDR3 size: 15 residues. V was cut by 9 bases and J by 4 bases, with 19 bases left in between. CDR3 nucleotide sequence: TGTGCCAGCGCTAAGATGGACCGCGGGAATCAGCCCCAGCATTTT. Translating it yields CASAKMDRGNQPQHF.

The chain recombines TRBV7-2 with TRBJ2-7; 7 nucleotides align to TRBD2. The V gene's germline CDR1 is SGHTA and CDR2 FQGNSA. V lost 5 bases, J lost 3 bases, and 10 bases stayed unmatched. This CDR3 has 15 amino acids. CDR3 DNA sequence: TGTGCCAGCAGCCAGGCCCAACTAGCGATCTACGAGCAGTACTTC. Its translation: CASSQAQLAIYEQYF.

The chain couples TRBV19 to TRBJ2-7; possible D gene TRBD1, 6 bases. CDR1 LNHDA and CDR2 SQIVND come from the germline V gene (reference sequence). Trimming shortened V by 3 bases and J by 3 bases, and 15 bases separated the two germline ends. This CDR3 is built from 15 residues. CDR3 amino acids: CASSMEAGVVYEQYF. The CDR3, as DNA: TGTGCCAGTAGTATGGAGGCAGGGGTGGTCTACGAGCAGTACTTC.

The chain has TRBV13 and TRBJ2-1; 10 bases match TRBD2. This CDR3 is 14 amino acids long. Looked up from germline, CDR1 is PRHDT and CDR2 is FYEKMQ (reference sequence). V gave up 6 bases and J gave up 5 bases; unmatched junction bases: 4. CDR3 bases: TGTGCCAGCAGAACTAGCGGGGCCGACAATGAGCAGTTCTTC. Translating it yields CASRTSGADNEQFF.

The V gene is TRBV11-2, the J gene TRBJ1-1; TRBD1 is a possible D gene (5 bases). V lost 1 base and J lost 7, with 10 bases in between. CDR1 SGHAT and CDR2 FQNNGV come from the germline V gene. This CDR3 contains 13 residues. DNA for the CDR3: TGTGCCAGCAGCTTAGGGGGCCATCTTGAAGCTTTCTTT. Its translation: CASSLGGHLEAFF.

V and J are TRBV7-2 and TRBJ2-2; TRBD2 might be the D (7 bases). Germline CDR1 and CDR2: SGHTA and FQGNSA. Trimming shortened V by 3 bases and J by 4 bases, and 15 bases separated the two germline ends. The CDR3 contains 16 residues. Here the CDR3 DNA reads TGTGCCAGCAGCTTCTCGGCGGGGGCCATCACCGGGGAGCTGTTTTTT. This codes for CASSFSAGAITGELFF.

The gene calls are TRBV7-9 and TRBJ2-3; TRBD2 matches 7 bases. The germline V gene encodes CDR1 SEHNR and CDR2 FQNEAQ (reference sequence). The CDR3 loop spans 17 amino acids. V was clipped by 5 bases and J by 5 bases; unmatched bases: 16. The CDR3 here is CASSPPDSTASGDTQYF. The DNA for the CDR3 is TGTGCCAGCAGCCCCCCAGACTCGACTGCTAGCGGAGATACGCAGTATTTT.

The chain links TRBV28 to TRBJ1-1; 7 positions agree with TRBD1. J lost 5 bases, V lost 6 bases, and 9 bases had no gene match. Germline V gene lookup returns CDR1 MDHEN and CDR2 SYDVKM. This CDR3 has 14 residues. The CDR3 loop is CASRSGQGVTEAFF. DNA for the CDR3: TGTGCCAGCAGGTCGGGGCAGGGGGTTACTGAAGCTTTCTTT.

As regards this clone: This sample includes further DNA sequences coding for the same CDR3. The V and J genes are TRBV18 and TRBJ1-1; 8 bases match TRBD1. J was trimmed by 5 bases and V by 3 bases; bases with no gene match: 2. CDR3 length: 13 residues. Germline-derived CDR1 and CDR2 are KGHSH and LQKENI. In DNA form, the CDR3 reads TGTGCCAGCTCACCCGACAGGGGAACTGAAGCTTTCTTT. Amino acid sequence: CASSPDRGTEAFF.

CDR3 in amino acids: CGTTLSHYGYTF. The CDR3 bases are TGTGGGACAACTCTCTCGCACTATGGCTACACCTTC. V is TRBV28 and J is TRBJ1-2, with a tentative D call TRBD1 (5 bases). CDR1 MDHEN and CDR2 SYDVKM come from the germline V gene. The CDR3 totals 12 residues.

V gene TRBV19 combines with J gene TRBJ1-1; 9 bases fit TRBD1. V shed 4 bases and J 1 base; nucleotides not matched to a gene: 4. The CDR3 contains 15 residues. The germline CDR1 and CDR2 sequences are LNHDA and SQIVND (reference sequence). CDR3 sequence reads: CASSKKTGGNTEAFF. The CDR3 nucleotides are TGTGCCAGTAGTAAAAAGACAGGGGGGAACACTGAAGCTTTCTTT.

This clone was picked up a small number of times. This rearrangement joins TRBV5-4 to TRBJ2-1; 7 nucleotides align to TRBD2. This CDR3 comprises 19 residues. Germline CDR1 reads SGHNT; CDR2 reads YYREEE (reference sequence). V lost 0 bases to trimming and J lost 0 bases; unmatched junction nucleotides: 12. The CDR3 DNA is TGTGCCAGCAGCTTGGTAAATATGGCTAGCGGAAGCTCCTACAATGAGCAGTTCTTC. Residues: CASSLVNMASGSSYNEQFF.

V is TRBV18 and J is TRBJ2-4; D call uncertain. The CDR3 is 16 residues long. V lost 5 bases and J 3 bases, leaving 17 bases between the germline ends. Germline V gives CDR1 KGHSH, CDR2 LQKENI. Here the CDR3 DNA reads TGTGCCAGCTCAGTACCGGTTACCAGAGGCAAAAACATTCAGTACTTC. As protein: CASSVPVTRGKNIQYF.

This chain joins TRBV29-1 and TRBJ1-2, with a weak D call TRBD1 (6 bases). Germline values: CDR1 SQVTM, CDR2 ANQGSEA. V gave up 6 bases and J gave up 4 bases, with 9 bases separating them. The CDR3 covers 11 residues. The CDR3 loop reads CSVQTGYGYTF. CDR3 sequence (DNA): TGCAGCGTCCAGACAGGCTATGGCTACACCTTC. Variable domain in full (rest from reference TRBV29-1 and TRBJ1-2): SAVISQKPSRDICQRGTSLTIQCQVDSQVTMMFWYRQQPGQSLTLIATANQGSEATYESGFVIDKFPISRPNLTFSTLTVSNMSPEDSSIYLCSVQTGYGYTFGSGTRLTVV.

The genes are TRBV29-1 and TRBJ2-2, with 8 positions matching TRBD2. V shed 0 bases, J shed 3 bases, and the junction held 3 bases outside the gene matches. This CDR3 contains 15 residues. Germline CDR1 SQVTM, CDR2 ANQGSEA. The CDR3 DNA reads TGCAGCGTTGAAGATTCGGGGGGGTACACCGGGGAGCTGTTTTTT. It codes for CSVEDSGGYTGELFF.

The V gene is TRBV6-5, the J gene TRBJ1-3, with TRBD1 matching over 10 bases. The germline V gene has CDR1 MNHEY and CDR2 SVGAGI. This CDR3 is 15 amino acids long. V shed 10 bases, J shed 4 bases, and the junction held 10 bases outside the gene matches. CDR3 loop: CATARWDRGGNTIYF. In DNA form, the CDR3 reads TGTGCCACTGCGCGGTGGGACAGGGGAGGAAACACCATATATTTT.

V is TRBV5-1 and J is TRBJ2-1; 8 bases are shared with TRBD2. This CDR3 is built from 14 residues. The germline V gene encodes CDR1 SGHRS and CDR2 YFSETQ. V trimming: 0 bases; J trimming: 8 bases; junction bases outside the gene matches: 4. In DNA form, the CDR3 reads TGCGCCAGCAGCTTGGTTTCGGGGGGGTATGAGCAGTTCTTC. Amino acids: CASSLVSGGYEQFF.

V is TRBV27 and J is TRBJ2-3, with 12 bases that match TRBD2. Germline lookup yields CDR1 MNHEY and CDR2 SMNVEV (reference sequence). V lost 2 bases and J lost 10; bases outside the gene matches: 10. CDR3 length: 16 residues. The CDR3, as DNA: TGTGCCAGCAGTTTACTAAGACCACTAGCGGGAGGACCGCAGTATTTT. This sequence encodes CASSLLRPLAGGPQYF.